One sample yielded the 27 T cell receptor beta chains listed below, sequenced in a study of blood T cell repertoires in COVID-19 (TCRdb year 2020). Libraries were prepared through the immunoSEQ multiplex PCR assay. TCRdb carries this immuneACCESS record with in-frame sequences only. Its versions omit some clonotypes, under half of them owing to an unresolved V gene in the studies checked, with the rest unexplained. For this sample the table gives 190,000 or so clones, of which around 89% were detected only once. In total, the top ten clones hold 6.5% to 9.5% of the sample. Sequencing used PBMCs or T cells enriched from blood (not recorded which). The receptors here all came from a woman aged 18-29 years who had recovered from COVID-19.

The J gene is TRBJ2-7, the V gene TRBV5-1; 10 bases match TRBD1. Trimming cost V 3 bases and J 2 bases; bases outside gene matches: 5. Germline loops: CDR1 SGHRS, CDR2 YFSETQ. The CDR3 runs 15 residues. CDR3 sequence (DNA): TGCGCCAGCAGCTCGGGGACAGGGGATCCCTACGAGCAGTACTTC. Protein: CASSSGTGDPYEQYF.

To note about this clone: The junction does not match germline at one end; this may be a read error. The CDR3 loop is CASRQAGRGPNEKLFF. The CDR3 nucleotides are TGCGCCAGCAGACAAGCAGGGAGGGGACCTAATGAAAAACTGTTTTTT. This chain uses TRBV4-1 with TRBJ1-4; a possible D gene is TRBD1 (5 bases). This CDR3 has 16 residues. The germline V gene encodes CDR1 MGHRA and CDR2 YSYEKL.

The CDR3 is CATREGYNEQFF. The CDR3 bases are TGTGCCACCCGGGAGGGGTACAATGAGCAGTTCTTC. The chain links TRBV12-5 to TRBJ2-1, with 8 positions matching TRBD2. CDR1 and CDR2 (germline): LGHNT, FRNRAP. The CDR3 is made up of 12 amino acids.

This sequence joins TRBV5-1 and TRBJ2-3; the match to TRBD2 covers 15 bases. The CDR3 is 18 amino acids. CDR1 SGHRS and CDR2 YFSETQ come from the germline V gene. V was clipped by 4 bases and J by 0 bases; unmatched bases: 6. The CDR3 DNA follows: TGCGCCAGCAGCCCCATCGGACTAGCGGGGGGGAGCACAGATACGCAGTATTTT. Translated: CASSPIGLAGGSTDTQYF.

The chain uses TRBV19 and TRBJ1-1; D might be TRBD1 (6 bases). Per the germline V gene, CDR1 is LNHDA and CDR2 is SQIVND (reference sequence). The CDR3 spans 15 residues. Deletions cut 1 base from V and 3 bases from J, with 12 bases between. The CDR3 loop reads CASSIARGGDTEAFF. The DNA for the CDR3 is TGTGCCAGTAGTATAGCGAGGGGGGGGGACACTGAAGCTTTCTTT. Using reference TRBV19 and TRBJ1-1 for the parts outside the CDR3, the full variable domain is DGGITQSPKYLFRKEGQNVTLSCEQNLNHDAMYWYRQDPGQGLRLIYYSQIVNDFQKGDIAEGYSVSREKKESFPLTVTSAQKNPTAFYLCASSIARGGDTEAFFGQGTRLTVV.

V and J are TRBV5-4 and TRBJ1-2; D uncertain. The V end lost 6 bases, the J end lost 5 bases, and 17 bases lay between the germline ends. The CDR3 has 14 residues. Germline lookup yields CDR1 SGHNT and CDR2 YYREEE (reference sequence). CDR3 nucleotide sequence: TGTGCCAGCACCCTATCCTCCCTTAATTATGGCTACACCTTC. Amino acids: CASTLSSLNYGYTF.

The chain couples TRBV30 to TRBJ1-2, with 7 bases identical to TRBD1. The CDR3 sequence is 16 residues long. Germline V gives CDR1 GTSNPN, CDR2 SVGIG (reference sequence). V trimming: 1 base; J trimming: 8 bases; junction bases outside the gene matches: 16. Here the CDR3 DNA reads TGTGCCTGGAGTGATGTATCGGCAGGGGGTACGTGGGGCTACACCTTC. This codes for CAWSDVSAGGTWGYTF.

The chain links TRBV27 to TRBJ2-7; perhaps TRBD2 as D (5 bases). Trimming stripped 5 bases from V and 4 bases from J, with 18 bases between. The CDR3 is made up of 15 amino acids. The germline CDR1 and CDR2 sequences are MNHEY and SMNVEV (reference sequence). The CDR3 sequence is CASSPDSITVYEQYF. In nucleotides, the CDR3 is TGTGCCAGCAGTCCGGACTCTATCACCGTTTACGAGCAGTACTTC.

This chain uses TRBV6-5 with TRBJ2-3; weak D call: TRBD2 (7 bases). CDR1 is MNHEY, CDR2 SVGAGI, per germline. V gave up 9 bases and J gave up 0 bases, with 13 bases separating them. The CDR3 sequence is 14 residues long. This CDR3 is CASKQGGSTDTQYF. The CDR3 coding sequence is TGTGCCAGTAAACAGGGAGGGAGCACAGATACGCAGTATTTT.

The J gene is TRBJ1-2, the V gene TRBV28; TRBD1 might be the D (5 bases). The CDR3 runs to 15 residues. The V gene's germline CDR1 is MDHEN and CDR2 SYDVKM. With 6 bases removed from V and 4 bases from J, the gap between germline ends came to 18 bases. The CDR3 spells CASSPGPGGSYGYTF. DNA for the CDR3: TGTGCCAGCAGCCCGGGTCCCGGGGGTTCCTATGGCTACACCTTC.

The chain links TRBV5-6 to TRBJ1-5; D remains unclear. With 4 bases removed from V and 0 bases from J, the gap between germline ends came to 11 bases. Germline values: CDR1 SGHDT, CDR2 YYEEEE. The CDR3 is 15 residues long. This CDR3 is CASSRRQNSNQPQHF. As DNA, the CDR3 is TGTGCCAGCAGCAGGCGACAAAATAGCAATCAGCCCCAGCATTTT.

The V call is TRBV29-1, the J call TRBJ2-5; D possibly corresponds to TRBD2 (5 bases). With 5 bases removed from V and 1 base from J, the gap between germline ends came to 11 bases. The CDR3 is made up of 13 amino acids. Germline V CDR1 and CDR2: SQVTM, ANQGSEA. The CDR3 nucleotides read TGCAGCGTTTTTCCCCGGGGCCAAGAGACCCAGTACTTC. Translated: CSVFPRGQETQYF. Complete variable domain (other parts from reference TRBV29-1 and TRBJ2-5): SAVISQKPSRDICQRGTSLTIQCQVDSQVTMMFWYRQQPGQSLTLIATANQGSEATYESGFVIDKFPISRPNLTFSTLTVSNMSPEDSSIYLCSVFPRGQETQYFGPGTRLLVL.

This clone appeared a single time. The genes are TRBV29-1 and TRBJ2-7; no firm D call. Trimming cost V 7 bases and J 4 bases, with 11 bases left between them. Germline CDR1 is SQVTM and CDR2 is ANQGSEA. The length of the CDR3 is 11 residues. CDR3 in amino acids: CSETEWYEQYF. DNA for the CDR3: TGCAGCGAAACCGAGTGGTACGAGCAGTACTTC.

This chain connects TRBV19 to TRBJ1-6, with D maybe TRBD1 (5 bases). Trimming stripped 7 bases from V and 10 bases from J, with 14 bases between. Germline CDR1 and CDR2: LNHDA and SQIVND (reference sequence). The CDR3 has 13 residues. CDR3 nucleotide sequence: TGTGCCAGTACGAGGCAGGGTGACTCACCCCTCCACTTT. Amino acid sequence: CASTRQGDSPLHF.

This clone came up many times. The chain recombines TRBV24-1 with TRBJ2-1; tentatively, D is TRBD1 (5 bases). The CDR3 is 15 residues long. Germline assignment: CDR1 KGHDR and CDR2 SFDVKD. Trimming left V 1 base short and J 6 bases short, with 12 bases between. As DNA, the CDR3 is TGTGCCACCAGTGATTTTTTCCAGGGCGGCAATGAGCAGTTCTTC. Its translation is CATSDFFQGGNEQFF.

The chain recombines TRBV28 with TRBJ1-5; 11 bases fit TRBD1. This CDR3 region has 15 residues. From germline, CDR1 is MDHEN and CDR2 SYDVKM. Trimming removed 11 bases from V and 0 bases from J; junction bases left unmatched: 6. CDR3 sequence (DNA): TGTGCCGCGGGGACAGGGGGATATAGCAATCAGCCCCAGCATTTT. This sequence encodes CAAGTGGYSNQPQHF. Drawing the rest from reference TRBV28 and TRBJ1-5, the complete variable domain is DVKVTQSSRYLVKRTGEKVFLECVQDMDHENMFWYRQDPGLGLRLIYFSYDVKMKEKGDIPEGYSVSREKKERFSLILESASTNQTSMYLCAAGTGGYSNQPQHFGDGTRLSIL.

The rearrangement uses TRBV24-1 and TRBJ1-2; the D is unclear. This CDR3 region has 16 residues. Per the germline V gene, CDR1 is KGHDR and CDR2 is SFDVKD. The ends were cut back, 4 bases at V and 3 bases at J, with 17 bases in the middle. CDR3: CATSDGTEGLDYGYTF. The CDR3 DNA reads TGTGCCACCAGTGACGGCACCGAAGGTCTAGACTATGGCTACACCTTC.

The CDR3, as DNA: TGCGCCAGCAGCCTAAGACAGGGGGCGTCCTACGAGCAGTACTTC. This codes for CASSLRQGASYEQYF. The chain has TRBV5-1 and TRBJ2-7; TRBD1 matches 10 bases. J was trimmed by 1 base and V by 4 bases; bases with no gene match: 5. Per the germline V gene, CDR1 is SGHRS and CDR2 is YFSETQ. The CDR3 extends over 15 amino acids.

This chain uses TRBV4-2 with TRBJ1-6; no clear D. The CDR3 contains 16 residues. Germline-derived CDR1 and CDR2 are LGHNA and YNFKEQ. Between the trimmed V and J ends, which lost 3 bases and 5 bases, there was a span of 14 bases. In nucleotides, the CDR3 is TGTGCCAGCAGCCAGGAGGCGGGCCAGAATAATTCACCCCTCCACTTT. As protein: CASSQEAGQNNSPLHF.

The chain recombines TRBV28 with TRBJ2-1, with D perhaps TRBD2 (5 bases). This CDR3 region has 16 residues. V was clipped by 6 bases and J by 0 bases, with 15 bases between them. CDR1 MDHEN and CDR2 SYDVKM come from the germline V gene. The CDR3 DNA follows: TGTGCCAGCAGCATCGAAGGTGGGAGCTCCTACAATGAGCAGTTCTTC. Protein: CASSIEGGSSYNEQFF. The variable domain in full, with the rest retrieved from reference TRBV28 and TRBJ2-1, is DVKVTQSSRYLVKRTGEKVFLECVQDMDHENMFWYRQDPGLGLRLIYFSYDVKMKEKGDIPEGYSVSREKKERFSLILESASTNQTSMYLCASSIEGGSSYNEQFFGPGTRLTVL.

The chain employs TRBV5-1 and TRBJ2-1, with a possible D match to TRBD2 (6 bases). The germline V gene encodes CDR1 SGHRS and CDR2 YFSETQ. The CDR3 has 15 amino acids. V was cut by 0 bases and J by 2 bases, with 9 bases left in between. CDR3 in DNA: TGCGCCAGCAGCTTGGAGAGCGGGCCCTACAATGAGCAGTTCTTC. Translating it yields CASSLESGPYNEQFF.

The chain combines TRBV27 with TRBJ1-1, with D unresolved. Germline loops: CDR1 MNHEY, CDR2 SMNVEV (reference sequence). Deletions cut 2 bases from V and 1 base from J, with 5 bases between. The CDR3 runs 13 residues. CDR3: CASSLQKNTEAFF. CDR3 nucleotide sequence: TGTGCCAGCAGTTTACAGAAGAACACTGAAGCTTTCTTT.

V gene TRBV28 combines with J gene TRBJ1-2, with TRBD1 identical over 9 bases. The CDR3 loop spans 15 amino acids. The V gene's germline CDR1 is MDHEN and CDR2 SYDVKM. Losses at the gene ends were 5 bases for V and 4 bases for J; bases not matched to a gene: 8. This CDR3 reads CASSPGQGSLYGYTF. The DNA of the CDR3 is TGTGCCAGCAGTCCAGGACAGGGGTCACTCTATGGCTACACCTTC.

The gene calls are TRBV5-1 and TRBJ2-7; TRBD2 aligns across 10 bases. Looked up from germline, CDR1 is SGHRS and CDR2 is YFSETQ. J lost 4 bases, V lost 0 bases, and 4 bases had no gene match. This CDR3 spans 15 amino acids. CDR3 amino acids: CASSLVASGGYEQYF. The CDR3 nucleotides read TGCGCCAGCAGCTTGGTGGCTAGCGGGGGTTACGAGCAGTACTTC. The whole variable domain, remainder taken from reference TRBV5-1 and TRBJ2-7, is KAGVTQTPRYLIKTRGQQVTLSCSPISGHRSVSWYQQTPGQGLQFLFEYFSETQRNKGNFPGRFSGRQFSNSRSEMNVSTLELGDSALYLCASSLVASGGYEQYFGPGTRLTVT.

The chain couples TRBV29-1 to TRBJ1-1, with 7 bases lining up with TRBD1. Germline V lookup: CDR1 SQVTM, CDR2 ANQGSEA. The trim removed 1 base at V and 7 bases at J, leaving 6 bases unmatched. This CDR3 has 13 residues. The CDR3 DNA reads TGCAGCGTTGAAGGCCCCGACAGGGTTGAAGCTTTCTTT. Translating it yields CSVEGPDRVEAFF. The full variable domain, with the rest looked up from reference TRBV29-1 and TRBJ1-1, is SAVISQKPSRDICQRGTSLTIQCQVDSQVTMMFWYRQQPGQSLTLIATANQGSEATYESGFVIDKFPISRPNLTFSTLTVSNMSPEDSSIYLCSVEGPDRVEAFFGQGTRLTVV.

CDR3 nucleotides: TGTGCCAGCAGTCTACAGCACTATGGCTACACCTTC. Translation gives CASSLQHYGYTF. This chain uses TRBV28 with TRBJ1-2; D gene unclear. Germline CDR1 reads MDHEN; CDR2 reads SYDVKM. Trimming removed 5 bases at V and 3 bases at J, with 7 bases between. The CDR3 spans 12 residues.

This sequence joins TRBV5-1 and TRBJ2-1; D remains unclear. CDR1 and CDR2 (germline): SGHRS, YFSETQ. This CDR3 is 14 amino acids long. The germline V and J ends were trimmed by 0 bases and 6 bases, with 10 bases remaining between them. CDR3 DNA: TGCGCCAGCAGCTTGGGAACGCGTAGCAATGAGCAGTTCTTC. It yields the protein CASSLGTRSNEQFF.